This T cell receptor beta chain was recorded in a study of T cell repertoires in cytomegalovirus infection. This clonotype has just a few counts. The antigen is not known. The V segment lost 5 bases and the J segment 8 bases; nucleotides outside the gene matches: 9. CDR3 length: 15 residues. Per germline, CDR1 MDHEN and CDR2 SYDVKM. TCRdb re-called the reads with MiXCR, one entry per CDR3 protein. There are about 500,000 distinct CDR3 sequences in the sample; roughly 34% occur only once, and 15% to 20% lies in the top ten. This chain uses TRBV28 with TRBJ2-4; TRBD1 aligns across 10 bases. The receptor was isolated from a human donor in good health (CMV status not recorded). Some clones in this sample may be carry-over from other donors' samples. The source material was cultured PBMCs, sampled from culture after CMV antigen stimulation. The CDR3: CASSIPGQGTDIQYF. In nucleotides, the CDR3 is TGTGCCAGCAGTATACCGGGACAGGGGACCGACATTCAGTACTTC.